This TCR beta chain stems from a study of T-cell memory formation after mild COVID-19 (dated by TCRdb to the early 2020s). Some background on the complete study: Most TCR sequence clusters were specific to one of the two donors. In two donors, T-cell clones that expanded and contracted after mild COVID-19 were followed by sequencing TCRalpha and TCRbeta repertoires longitudinally. The cohort was made up of two young adult volunteers, one female and one male, who were previously healthy. Paper-wide results and their limitations: Only two mild cases were covered by the study, and larger cohorts that include severe cases with pre-infection samples were considered necessary. Some responding clones were detected in pre-infection memory, suggesting pre-existing cross-reactive memory T cells joined the SARS-CoV-2 response. Clones contracting from day 15 to 85 had balanced CD4/CD8 phenotypes, while a second wave expanding from day 15 to 37 was biased towards CD4+. Contracting CD4+ clones were located mainly in the CM and EM memory subsets, whereas CD8+ clones were found to be enriched in EMRA. SARS-CoV-2 specificity was not confirmed for the second-wave clones peaking on day 37.

The CDR3 has 14 amino acids, counting the end cysteine and phenylalanine. The kept DNA is CDR3 alone, 42 bases in frame from the first base. V is reduced by 5 bases and J by 10 bases, leaving a spacing of 19 bases between them. Per the germline V gene (reference sequence), MNHEY is the CDR1 and SMNVEV is the CDR2. Instrument on record: Illumina NovaSeq 6000. Using 5'RACE with constant-segment primers, TCRalpha and TCRbeta cDNA libraries were constructed, with sample barcodes and unique molecular identifiers added in the process. Trizol reagent was used to extract RNA from every sample. The libraries were amplified in two PCR steps, and the second step added a second sample barcode and Illumina TruSeq adapters. The libraries were sequenced on an Illumina NovaSeq using 2 x 150 bp paired-end reads. Per the source publication's procedure: With migec v1.2.7, reads were demultiplexed and then collapsed into UMI-guided consensus sequences. Using mixcr v2.1.11, UMI consensuses were aligned to TRA and TRB V and J templates and then assembled into clonotypes. A clonotype was counted as expanded or contracted only when both edgeR and NoisET called the clonotype significant, with the noise models trained on biological replicates. For edgeR calls, a false discovery rate-adjusted p below 0.01 and a log2 fold-change threshold of 1 were applied. As an exploratory analysis of dynamics, max-normalized trajectories of the 1000 most abundant clonotypes were examined with PCA combined with hierarchical clustering. The CD4 or CD8 phenotype of responding clones was assigned using the separately sequenced CD4+ and CD8+ repertoires. TCRdb reworked the public reads: Q25 trimming with fastp, MiXCR clone assembly, productive beta chains retained. Rows matching on CDR3 protein sequence are summarized as one entry with the most common DNA and genes. TCRdb, rather than the study authors, made the V and J calls. The sample records around 250,000 distinct CDR3 sequences, around 10% of which are singletons. The ten top clones hold 22% of the sample.

The table lists this clonotype with a few counts. Its antigen is not yet known. Base qualities are missing; no much larger clone stands one base away. PBMCs were isolated by Ficoll-Paque density gradient centrifugation. The receptor was isolated from a man between 18 and 35 years old who had mild COVID-19 (a few samples of this study predate the infection). The sample titles of this study are shuffled in the database, so cell type and time point are left out; the donor was told from shared clones. Here the chain combines TRBV27 and TRBJ2-3; the best D guess is TRBD2, with 6 bases matching. Sequenced material: PBMCs or a T cell subset sorted from them (not recorded which). The sequence in DNA is TGTGCCAGCAGTGAGGGACTGGCCTCCGGATCGCAGTATTTT. This is translated as CASSEGLASGSQYF.